This TCR beta chain originates from a study of T cells after yellow fever vaccination. V gave up 0 bases and J gave up 2 bases, with 14 bases separating them. Germline CDR1 and CDR2: DFQATT and SNEGSKA (reference sequence). The CDR3 is made up of 17 amino acids. TCRdb reprocessed the 5' RACE reads with MiXCR, giving one entry per CDR3 protein. The data contain under 200,000 distinct CDR3 sequences, almost 7% of them seen just once; the ten biggest clones take up roughly 2.5%. This clonotype was detected ten times or more. This TCR derives from a man aged 18 to 29 who received the YFV17D yellow fever vaccine. The input for sequencing was CD4+ T cells sorted from PBMCs, taken roughly 5 days after the first yellow fever vaccination. V gene TRBV20-1 combines with J gene TRBJ1-6; D perhaps matches TRBD1 (5 bases). Written as DNA, the CDR3 is TGCAGTGCTAGAGATCCAAGACACAGGACCTATAATTCACCCCTCCACTTT. Amino acid sequence: CSARDPRHRTYNSPLHF.